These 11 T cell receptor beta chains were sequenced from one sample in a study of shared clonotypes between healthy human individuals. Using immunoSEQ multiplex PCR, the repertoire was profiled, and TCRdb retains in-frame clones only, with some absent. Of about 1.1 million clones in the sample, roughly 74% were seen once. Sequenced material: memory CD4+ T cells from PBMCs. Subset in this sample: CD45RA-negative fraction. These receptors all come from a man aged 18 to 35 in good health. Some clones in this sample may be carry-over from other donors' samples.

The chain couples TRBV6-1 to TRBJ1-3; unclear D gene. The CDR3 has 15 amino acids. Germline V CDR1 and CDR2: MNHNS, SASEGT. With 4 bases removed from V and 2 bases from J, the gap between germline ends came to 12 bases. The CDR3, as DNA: TGTGCCAGCAGTGCCGCCCGGAGCACTGGAAACACCATATATTTT. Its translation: CASSAARSTGNTIYF.

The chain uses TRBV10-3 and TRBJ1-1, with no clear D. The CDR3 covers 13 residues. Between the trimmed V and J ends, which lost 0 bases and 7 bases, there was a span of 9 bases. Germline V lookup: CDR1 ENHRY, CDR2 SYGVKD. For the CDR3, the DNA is TGTGCCATCAGTGAGTCGACCTATGATGAAGCTTTCTTT. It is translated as CAISESTYDEAFF.

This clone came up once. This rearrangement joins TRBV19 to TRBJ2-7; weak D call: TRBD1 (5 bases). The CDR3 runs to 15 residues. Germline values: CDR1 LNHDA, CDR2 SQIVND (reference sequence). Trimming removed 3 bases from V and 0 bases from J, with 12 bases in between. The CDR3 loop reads CASSIGRGNSYEQYF. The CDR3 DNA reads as TGTGCCAGTAGTATCGGTAGGGGTAACTCCTACGAGCAGTACTTC.

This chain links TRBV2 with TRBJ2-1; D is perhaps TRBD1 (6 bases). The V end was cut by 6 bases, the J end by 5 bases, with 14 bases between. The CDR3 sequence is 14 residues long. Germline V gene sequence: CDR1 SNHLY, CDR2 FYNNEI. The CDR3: CASSAQGRDNEQFF. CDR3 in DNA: TGTGCCAGCAGCGCCCAGGGGCGGGACAATGAGCAGTTCTTC.

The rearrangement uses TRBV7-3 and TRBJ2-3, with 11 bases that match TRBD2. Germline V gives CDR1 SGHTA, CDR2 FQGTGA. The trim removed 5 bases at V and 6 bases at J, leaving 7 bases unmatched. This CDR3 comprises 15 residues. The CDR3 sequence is CASSLGLADLDTQYF. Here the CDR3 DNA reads TGTGCCAGCAGCCTGGGACTAGCGGACCTGGATACGCAGTATTTT.

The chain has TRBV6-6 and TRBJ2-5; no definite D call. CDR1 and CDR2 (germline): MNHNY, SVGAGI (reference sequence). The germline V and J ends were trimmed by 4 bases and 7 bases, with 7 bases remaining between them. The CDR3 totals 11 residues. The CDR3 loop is CASSSPSTQYF. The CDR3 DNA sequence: TGTGCCAGCAGTTCCCCCTCGACCCAGTACTTC.

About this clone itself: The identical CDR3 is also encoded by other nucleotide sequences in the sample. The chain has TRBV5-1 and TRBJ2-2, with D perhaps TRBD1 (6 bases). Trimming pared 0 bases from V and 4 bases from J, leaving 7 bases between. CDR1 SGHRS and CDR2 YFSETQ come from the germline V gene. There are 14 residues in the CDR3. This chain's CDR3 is CASSLEGGTGELFF. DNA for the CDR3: TGCGCCAGCAGCTTGGAAGGGGGCACCGGGGAGCTGTTTTTT.

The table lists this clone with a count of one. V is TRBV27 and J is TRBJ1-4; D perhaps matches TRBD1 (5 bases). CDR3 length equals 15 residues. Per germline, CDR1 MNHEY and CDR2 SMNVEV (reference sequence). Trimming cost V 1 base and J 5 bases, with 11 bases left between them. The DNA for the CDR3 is TGTGCCAGCAGTTTATTCGGGGCGGCAAATGAAAAACTGTTTTTT. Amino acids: CASSLFGAANEKLFF.

The CDR3 DNA is TGTGCCAGCAGTTTAATACGGAGTCTGGGTGAGCAGTTCTTC. It codes for CASSLIRSLGEQFF. V and J are TRBV28 and TRBJ2-1; D unresolved. The CDR3 contains 14 residues. Germline-derived CDR1 and CDR2 are MDHEN and SYDVKM. V was trimmed by 2 bases and J by 9 bases, leaving 14 bases between them. The complete variable domain, with remaining parts taken from reference TRBV28 and TRBJ2-1, reads DVKVTQSSRYLVKRTGEKVFLECVQDMDHENMFWYRQDPGLGLRLIYFSYDVKMKEKGDIPEGYSVSREKKERFSLILESASTNQTSMYLCASSLIRSLGEQFFGPGTRLTVL.

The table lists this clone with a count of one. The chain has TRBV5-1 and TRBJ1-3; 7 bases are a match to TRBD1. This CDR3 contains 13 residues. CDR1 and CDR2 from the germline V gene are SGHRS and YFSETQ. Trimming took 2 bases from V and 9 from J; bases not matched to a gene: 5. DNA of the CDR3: TGCGCCAGCAGCTTCGACAGGGTTGGCACCATATATTTT. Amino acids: CASSFDRVGTIYF.

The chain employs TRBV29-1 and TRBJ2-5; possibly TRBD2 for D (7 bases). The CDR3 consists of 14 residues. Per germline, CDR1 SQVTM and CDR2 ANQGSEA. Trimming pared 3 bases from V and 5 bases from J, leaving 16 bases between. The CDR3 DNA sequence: TGCAGCGTTGACGGGGGGCGGGGTGTGGAGACCCAGTACTTC. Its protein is CSVDGGRGVETQYF.